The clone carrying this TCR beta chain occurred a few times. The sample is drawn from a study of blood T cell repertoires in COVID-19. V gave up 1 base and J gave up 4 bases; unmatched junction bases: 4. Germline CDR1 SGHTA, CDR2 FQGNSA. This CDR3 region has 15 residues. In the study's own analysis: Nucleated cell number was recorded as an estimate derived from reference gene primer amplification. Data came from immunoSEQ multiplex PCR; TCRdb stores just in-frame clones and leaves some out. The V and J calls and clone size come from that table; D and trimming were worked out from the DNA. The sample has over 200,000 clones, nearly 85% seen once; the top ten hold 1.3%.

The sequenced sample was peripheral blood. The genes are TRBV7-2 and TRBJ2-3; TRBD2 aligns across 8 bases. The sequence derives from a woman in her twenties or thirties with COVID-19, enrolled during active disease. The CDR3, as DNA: TGTGCCAGCAGCTTAGTGGCGGGGGGCGCAGATACGCAGTATTTT. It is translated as CASSLVAGGADTQYF.